This T cell receptor (beta chain) appears in the sequencing data of a study of blood T cell repertoires in COVID-19. For the study at large: The samples span acute and convalescent COVID-19 from the United States, Italy and Spain. Nucleic acid was either cDNA or gDNA, and it came from T cells, B-cell-depleted T cells, or PBMCs.

Original methodology: Researchers report that nucleated cell counts were estimated from reference gene primer amplification. Data came from immunoSEQ multiplex PCR; TCRdb stores just in-frame clones and leaves some out. That table furnishes V, J and clone size, whereas the DNA furnished D and trimming. Here the sample spans 200,000 to 250,000 clones, roughly nine tenths being singletons. Sequencing was carried out using peripheral blood. This receptor was identified in a woman between 50 and 59 years old with acute or convalescent COVID-19.

CDR3 in amino acids: CASSQVEGLSGYTF. In DNA, the CDR3 is TGTGCCAGCAGCCAAGTGGAGGGCCTGAGTGGCTACACCTTC. V and J are TRBV4-2 and TRBJ1-2; D unresolved. V lost 1 base and J 7 bases, leaving 13 bases between the germline ends. CDR1 is LGHNA, CDR2 YNFKEQ, per germline. The CDR3 sequence is 14 residues long.